This TCR beta chain was captured by sequencing in a study of regulatory dendritic cells for organ transplantation. The CDR3 totals 15 residues. From germline, CDR1 is MGHRA and CDR2 YSYEKL. The V end lost 2 bases, the J end lost 7 bases, and 12 bases lay between the germline ends. Measured with immunoSEQ multiplex PCR; TCRdb has only the in-frame clones, and not every one. The data hold tens of thousands of clones, with under 90% observed a single time. The clonotype was recovered from a human donor in good health. The V gene is TRBV4-1, the J gene TRBJ1-6; tentative D call: TRBD1 (6 bases). The sample taken for sequencing was naive CD8+ T cells from blood. Subset indicated: CD45RA+ naive T cells. The CDR3 nucleotides read TGCGCCAGCAGCCAACACAGGGAAAGCAATTCACCCCTCCACTTT. It codes for CASSQHRESNSPLHF.